A single TCR beta chain is shown here with its context. This clone was observed a handful of times. The antigen it binds to is not known. The input lacks base qualities; no much larger clone sits a single base away. Using the deep immunoSEQ assay, TCR CDR3 regions were amplified from genomic DNA by multiplex PCR. Extracted genomic DNA from each cell subset was distributed evenly across all wells of several immunoSEQ 96-well plates, and each plate was treated as a replicate. For sorted subsets, each replicate PCR was loaded with 200 ng genomic DNA, equivalent to 30,000 or so T cell genomes. The purified libraries were quantified using a Qubit 3.0 fluorometer, sized with a Bioanalyzer 2100, and then quantified again using the KAPA Library Quantification kit. Every immunoSEQ 96-well plate was sequenced on a dedicated single-read 150-cycle Illumina NextSeq 550 flow cell. Regarding the original processing steps: Because only junctional sequences without quality scores were contained in the immunoSEQ output, filtering matching that applied to full-length reads could not be performed. To assign V/J genes and CDR3, sequences were annotated using PyIR, a Python wrapper for IgBLAST v1.9, with IMGT germline references. Any read was removed if the V/J assignment was weak (E-value above 1e-6), the CDR3 was missing, or the read contained stop codons, out-of-frame junctions, or ambiguous translated residues. V3J clonotypes were defined by identical inferred V gene, J gene, and CDR3 amino acid sequence. Percentage overlap between repertoires was computed as shared unique clonotypes divided by the size of the smaller repertoire. Repertoire richness was assessed with RTK rarefaction, the Chao1 estimator, and Recon v2.1 estimates of unobserved clonotypes. OLGA was used to compute generation probabilities for all TCRbeta clonotypes that the gDNA method yielded from a few donors. TCRdb retrieved this table from immuneACCESS and kept in-frame rearrangements only. Not all clones are present; in checked studies, unresolved V genes account for under half, and no reason is known for the remainder. That table is the source of V, J and clone size, and D and trimming were worked out from the DNA. This sample is represented by 1 million to 1.3 million clones; approximately 80% of them were singletons. Of the sample, roughly 0.55% falls within the top ten clones.

V is cut back by 5 bases and J by 3 bases, with 10 bases in the junction unmatched. CDR1 is given as MDHEN and CDR2 as SYDVKM, both from the germline V gene. Inclusive of the bounding cysteine and phenylalanine, the CDR3 is 16 residues long. Only the CDR3 DNA is retained, 48 bases long and in frame from the first base. These data are taken from a study of shared clonotypes between healthy human individuals (dated by TCRdb to the early 2020s). Background on the whole study: The cohort included a few men and a couple of women between 18 and 49 years of age. For each donor, three plates each were used for CD4 naive and CD4 memory, two plates were used for CD8 naive, and one plate was used for CD8 memory. To estimate repertoire size and how much clonotype sharing occurs between individuals, the study deeply sequenced the blood TCR repertoires of several healthy adults. Different laboratories and diverse techniques were used to prepare libraries and sequence TCR repertoires, to increase sequencing depth and limit assay-specific biases. Each donor's leukapheresis produced roughly between roughly 0.9 and 9 billion PBMCs.

Paper-wide results and their limitations: Sampling was limited to blood, and TCR repertoires in tissue likely differ from TCR repertoires in blood. Because the study included a small number of donors, the genetic and exposure-history diversity represented was limited. Estimated clonotype richness was generally larger for naive than for memory subsets. Incomplete sequencing was indicated by rarefaction of sorted-subset datasets, despite the large sequencing depth. Compared with non-shared clonotypes, clonotypes shared by all four sorted-subset donors had higher generation probabilities. Sharing across a few donors was observed for around 5% of naive CD4, 3.5% of naive CD8, 2% to 2.5% of memory CD4, and about 0.4% of memory CD8 clonotypes. Pairwise subsampling led to the expectation that sequencing depth would affect the degree of clonotype sharing among donors.

Healthy HIV-negative adults with no recently reported acute infections or vaccinations were included as donors. All donors were Caucasian adults living in Nashville, Tennessee, USA. CD4+ T cells were enriched by magnetic negative selection; naive cells were then positively selected on CD45RA, and the negative fraction formed the memory subset. Blood was obtained by leukapheresis, after which PBMCs were separated by Ficoll-Histopaque density gradient centrifugation and cryopreserved in liquid nitrogen vapor phase. Analytical flow cytometry was used to check the purity and quantity of every magnetically sorted T cell population. Genomic DNA was isolated from each sorted fraction and quantified by UV absorbance on a Nanodrop 2000c.

This chain is built from TRBV28 and TRBJ2-7, and TRBD1 aligns with 10 junction nucleotides. The sequenced sample was memory CD4+ T cells from PBMCs. What the cell subset or site label conveys for this sample: CD45RA-negative fraction. This clonotype was sampled from a man aged 18 to 29 in good health. Some clones in this sample may be carry-over from other donors' samples. The CDR3 protein sequence reads: CASSSIGQGVFYEQYF. The sequenced DNA is TGTGCCAGCAGTAGCATCGGACAGGGGGTTTTCTACGAGCAGTACTTC.